These T cell receptor beta chains were read from a single sample in a study of blood T cells in healthy people across ages. TCRdb processed the 5' RACE reads anew with MiXCR; each CDR3 protein has one entry. The sample contains more than 900,000 distinct CDR3 sequences, roughly 28% of which appear only once. These data also formed part of another study, on T cells of mothers and their children.

The material sequenced was blood. Source of these receptors: a woman aged 40 to 50 in good health. Each CDR3 is given with its conserved first and last residue. The D gene is left open where the match is weak. Rows may omit the clone size; those that give it use once, few, many or a size class.

TRBV12-3/TRBV12-4	TRBJ2-7	TRBD1	.	CASSLTGTANIYEQYF
TRBV7-7	TRBJ2-3	.	.	CASSSVTGDTQYF
TRBV5-1	TRBJ2-1	TRBD2	.	CASSSSGNNEQFF
TRBV20-1	TRBJ2-1	TRBD2	.	CSARERGGSGNEQFF
TRBV2	TRBJ2-4	TRBD2	.	CASSGTSGFANTQYF
TRBV27	TRBJ1-2	.	few	CASSLSGTALAGYTF
TRBV5-1	TRBJ2-1	TRBD1	.	CASSLGGNRGVEQFF
TRBV24-1	TRBJ2-5	.	.	CATSDVRTGVIQETQYF
TRBV29-1	TRBJ1-2	TRBD1	few	CSVSSGTGDGYTF
TRBV5-1	TRBJ1-2	.	many	CASSLEGSRNYGYTF
TRBV28	TRBJ2-4	TRBD2	.	CASSSQSLAGVEYF
TRBV7-2	TRBJ2-7	.	.	CACSGRDSGSYEQYF
TRBV7-8	TRBJ2-7	.	few	CASSNYGEQYF
TRBV29-1	TRBJ1-2	TRBD1	many	CSAERTGAPGYTF
TRBV5-1	TRBJ1-1	.	.	CASSHDRLNTEAFF
TRBV15	TRBJ2-2	TRBD1	.	CATSTQPGQGTGELFF
TRBV30	TRBJ2-7	.	few	CAWNRDSYEQYF
TRBV11-2	TRBJ1-4	TRBD1	.	CASSLTRGQPNEKLFF
TRBV6-5	TRBJ1-5	.	few	CASSYSGRREQPQHF
TRBV3-1	TRBJ2-7	.	few	CASSQGLGKSAYEQYF
TRBV28	TRBJ1-2	.	.	CASSSRADGYTF
TRBV11-1	TRBJ2-5	.	.	CASSLVHPYVGVDFFRETQYF
TRBV7-2	TRBJ2-1	TRBD2	few	CASSLAAGTSVYNEQFF
TRBV20-1	TRBJ1-2	.	many	CSHQSGYTF
TRBV20-1	TRBJ2-1	.	few	CSASRDHYNEQFF
TRBV7-2	TRBJ2-7	TRBD1	few	CASSSATGGRYEQYF
TRBV7-2	TRBJ2-1	TRBD2	many	CASSLSGANEQFF
TRBV28	TRBJ2-5	TRBD2	.	CASSPRTSYVEETQYF
TRBV28	TRBJ1-1	TRBD1	.	CASSPSDRGRNEVFF
TRBV7-2	TRBJ1-6	.	.	CASSNAGANSPPHF
TRBV2	TRBJ1-2	.	.	CARTVSNYGYTF
TRBV20-1	TRBJ2-7	TRBD2	.	CSVKPGLPFSEQYF
TRBV7-8	TRBJ2-5	TRBD2	.	CTSSPGLAGGPARETQYF
TRBV20-1	TRBJ2-7	.	many	CSASLWEQYF
TRBV20-1	TRBJ1-5	.	.	CSARDWAGGNQPQHF
TRBV27	TRBJ2-1	.	.	CASSLVGRRAGEQFF
TRBV29-1	TRBJ2-3	.	many	CSVEGWEEGADTQYF
TRBV12-5	TRBJ1-5	TRBD1	.	CASGLLRPGQGPNMGNQPQHF
TRBV6-5	TRBJ1-4	.	.	CASSYSPGLNEKLFF